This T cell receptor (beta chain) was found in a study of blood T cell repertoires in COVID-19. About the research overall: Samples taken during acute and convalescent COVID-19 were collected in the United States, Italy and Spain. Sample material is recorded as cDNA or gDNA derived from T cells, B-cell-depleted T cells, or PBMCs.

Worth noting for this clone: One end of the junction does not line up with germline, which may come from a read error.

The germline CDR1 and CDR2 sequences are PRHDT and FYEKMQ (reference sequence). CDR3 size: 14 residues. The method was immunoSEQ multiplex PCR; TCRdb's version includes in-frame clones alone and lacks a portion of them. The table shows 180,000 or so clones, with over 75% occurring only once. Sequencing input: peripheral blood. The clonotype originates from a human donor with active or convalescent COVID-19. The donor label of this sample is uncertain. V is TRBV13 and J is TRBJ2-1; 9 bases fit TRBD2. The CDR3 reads CASSPAGGRVTGIF. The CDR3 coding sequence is TGTGCCAGCAGCCCCGCGGGGGGGAGGGTTACGGGAATCTTC.